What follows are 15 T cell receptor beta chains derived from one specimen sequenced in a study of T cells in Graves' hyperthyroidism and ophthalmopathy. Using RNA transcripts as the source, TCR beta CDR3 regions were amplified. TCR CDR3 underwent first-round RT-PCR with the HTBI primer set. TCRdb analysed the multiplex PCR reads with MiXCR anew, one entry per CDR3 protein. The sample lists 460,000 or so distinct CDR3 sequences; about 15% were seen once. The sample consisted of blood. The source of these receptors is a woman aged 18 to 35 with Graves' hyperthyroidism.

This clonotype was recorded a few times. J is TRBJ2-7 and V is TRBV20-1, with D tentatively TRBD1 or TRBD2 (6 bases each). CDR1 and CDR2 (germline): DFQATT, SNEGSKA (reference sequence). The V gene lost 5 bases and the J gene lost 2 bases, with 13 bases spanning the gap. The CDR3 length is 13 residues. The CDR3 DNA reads TGCAGTGCTCTGAGGGGGGAGGCCTACGAGCAGTACGTC. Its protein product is CSALRGEAYEQYV.

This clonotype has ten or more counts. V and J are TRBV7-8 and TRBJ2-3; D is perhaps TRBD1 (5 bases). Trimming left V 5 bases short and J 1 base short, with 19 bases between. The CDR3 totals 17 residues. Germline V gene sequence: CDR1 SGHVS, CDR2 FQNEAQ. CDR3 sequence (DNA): TGTGCCAGCAGCCCAGGGCAAGAACGTATGGGCACAGATACGCAGTATTTT. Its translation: CASSPGQERMGTDTQYF.

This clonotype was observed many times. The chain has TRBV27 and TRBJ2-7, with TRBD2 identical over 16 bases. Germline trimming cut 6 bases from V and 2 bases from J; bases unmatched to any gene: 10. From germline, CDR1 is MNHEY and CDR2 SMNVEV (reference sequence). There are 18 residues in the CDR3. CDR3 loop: CASRAGTSGRGPAYEQYV. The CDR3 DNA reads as TGTGCCAGCAGGGCTGGGACTAGCGGGAGGGGACCCGCCTACGAGCAGTACGTC.

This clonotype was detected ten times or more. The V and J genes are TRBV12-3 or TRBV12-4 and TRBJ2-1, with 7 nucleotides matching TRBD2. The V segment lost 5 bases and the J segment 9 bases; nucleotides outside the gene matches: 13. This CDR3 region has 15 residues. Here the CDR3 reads CASSIVGLDFAEQFF. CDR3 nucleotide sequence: TGTGCCAGCAGTATAGTAGGACTAGATTTCGCTGAGCAGTTCTTC.

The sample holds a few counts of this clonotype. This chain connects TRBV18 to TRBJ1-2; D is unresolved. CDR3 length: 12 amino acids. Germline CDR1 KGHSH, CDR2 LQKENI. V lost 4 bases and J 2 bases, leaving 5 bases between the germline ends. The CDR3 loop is CASSLINYGYTF. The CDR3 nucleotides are TGTGCCAGCTCACTTATAAACTATGGCTACACCTTC.

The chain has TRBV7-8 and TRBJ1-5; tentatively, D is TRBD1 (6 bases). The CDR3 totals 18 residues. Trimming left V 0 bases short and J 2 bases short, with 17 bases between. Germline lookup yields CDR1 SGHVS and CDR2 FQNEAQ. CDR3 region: CASSLALGGLGGNQPQHF. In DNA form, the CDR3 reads TGTGCCAGCAGCTTAGCGTTAGGGGGATTAGGGGGCAATCAGCCCCAGCATTTT. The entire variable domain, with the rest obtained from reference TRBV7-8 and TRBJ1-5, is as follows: GAGVSQSPRYKVAKRGQDVALRCDPISGHVSLFWYQQALGQGPEFLTYFQNEAQLDKSGLPSDRFFAERPEGSVSTLKIQRTQQEDSAVYLCASSLALGGLGGNQPQHFGDGTRLSIL.

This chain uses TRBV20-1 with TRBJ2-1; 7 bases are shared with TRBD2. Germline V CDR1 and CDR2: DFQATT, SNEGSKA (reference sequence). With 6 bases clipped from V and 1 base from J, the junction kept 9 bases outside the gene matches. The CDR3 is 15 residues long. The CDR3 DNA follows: TGCAGTGCGAGCGGGACTTTCACATCCTACAATGAGCAGTTCTTC. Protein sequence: CSASGTFTSYNEQFF.

This CDR3 reads CATSRAPGQLIYEQYV. In DNA, the CDR3 is TGTGCCACCAGCAGGGCACCGGGACAACTTATCTACGAGCAGTACGTC. The V and J genes are TRBV15 and TRBJ2-7; a weak D match, TRBD1 (6 bases). Trimming removed 3 bases at V and 3 bases at J, with 18 bases between. CDR3 length: 16 amino acids. CDR1 and CDR2 (germline): LNHNV, YYDKDF (reference sequence).

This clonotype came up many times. The CDR3 region is CASSLTRGGRGFKDIQYF. For the CDR3, the DNA is TGTGCCAGCAGCTTAACACGGGGGGGCCGCGGATTCAAGGACATTCAGTACTTC. The chain combines TRBV7-9 with TRBJ2-4; 8 bases map to TRBD2. Germline V gene data show CDR1 as SEHNR and CDR2 as FQNEAQ (reference sequence). Trimming at V came to 2 bases and at J to 8 bases, leaving 17 bases not matched to a gene. The CDR3 length is 18 residues.

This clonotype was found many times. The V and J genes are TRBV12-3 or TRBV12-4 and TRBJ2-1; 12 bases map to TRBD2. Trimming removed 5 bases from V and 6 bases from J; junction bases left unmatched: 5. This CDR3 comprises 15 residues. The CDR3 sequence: CASSPGLAGSNEQFF. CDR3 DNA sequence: TGTGCCAGCAGTCCCGGACTAGCGGGAAGCAATGAGCAGTTCTTC.

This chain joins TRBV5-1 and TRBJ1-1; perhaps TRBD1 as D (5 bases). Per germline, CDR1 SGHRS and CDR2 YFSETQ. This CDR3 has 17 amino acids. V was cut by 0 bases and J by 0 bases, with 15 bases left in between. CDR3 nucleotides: TGCGCCAGCAGCTTGGGGGGGGTAGGGGCCATGAACACTGAAGCTTTCTTT. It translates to CASSLGGVGAMNTEAFF.

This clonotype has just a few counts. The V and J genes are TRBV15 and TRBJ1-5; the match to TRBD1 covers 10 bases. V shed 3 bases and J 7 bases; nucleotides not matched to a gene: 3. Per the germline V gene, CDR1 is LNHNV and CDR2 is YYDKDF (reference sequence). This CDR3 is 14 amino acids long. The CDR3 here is CATSRTGGRQPQHF. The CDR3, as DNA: TGTGCCACCAGCAGGACAGGGGGCAGGCAGCCCCAGCATTTT.

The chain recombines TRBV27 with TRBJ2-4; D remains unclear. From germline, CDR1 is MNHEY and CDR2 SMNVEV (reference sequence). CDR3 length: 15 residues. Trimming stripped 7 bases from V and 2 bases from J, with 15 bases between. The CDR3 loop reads CASTPFGGTKNIQYF. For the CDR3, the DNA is TGTGCCAGCACCCCCTTCGGTGGGACCAAAAACATTCAGTACTTC.

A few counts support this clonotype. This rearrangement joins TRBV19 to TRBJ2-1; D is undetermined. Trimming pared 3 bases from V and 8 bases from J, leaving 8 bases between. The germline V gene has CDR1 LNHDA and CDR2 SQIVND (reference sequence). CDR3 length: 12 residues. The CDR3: CASSIRDYEQFF. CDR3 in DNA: TGTGCCAGTAGTATTCGTGACTATGAGCAGTTCTTC.

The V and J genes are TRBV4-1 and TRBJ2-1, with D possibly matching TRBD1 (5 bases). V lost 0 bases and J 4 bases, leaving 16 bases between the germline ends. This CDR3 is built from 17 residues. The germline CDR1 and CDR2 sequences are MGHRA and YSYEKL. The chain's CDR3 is CASSQDSWGLLYNEQFF. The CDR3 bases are TGCGCCAGCAGCCAAGATAGTTGGGGCCTACTTTACAATGAGCAGTTCTTC.